These 15 T cell receptor beta chains share one sample of origin, sequenced in a study of OX40 agonist ivuxolimab in advanced cancers. Here immunoSEQ multiplex PCR was the method, and the copy in TCRdb shows in-frame clones only, minus some. The sample shows more than 80,000 clones, about 90% of them seen only once. The sample consisted of CD4+ or CD8+ T cells sorted from blood, taken in a trial of the OX40 agonist ivuxolimab. The receptors originated from an adult with an advanced solid tumor such as melanoma, head and neck, liver or kidney cancer.

The rearrangement joins TRBV15 to TRBJ2-1; D is uncertain. The CDR3 runs to 11 residues. CDR1 and CDR2 from the germline V gene are LNHNV and YYDKDF (reference sequence). The V and J ends lost 6 bases and 3 bases respectively, with 3 bases between them. This CDR3 is CATRDYNEQFF. The CDR3 DNA follows: TGTGCCACCAGGGACTACAATGAGCAGTTCTTC.

The genes are TRBV30 and TRBJ2-1; 10 bases map to TRBD2. Trimming at V came to 6 bases and at J to 7 bases, leaving 9 bases not matched to a gene. This CDR3 comprises 14 residues. CDR1 and CDR2 (germline): GTSNPN, SVGIG (reference sequence). The CDR3 DNA reads TGTGCCTGTGACAGCGGGAGGGCCTTAAATGAGCAGTTCTTC. The encoded protein is CACDSGRALNEQFF. The full variable domain, in which reference TRBV30 and TRBJ2-1 provide the parts outside the CDR3, is SQTIHQWPATLVQPVGSPLSLECTVEGTSNPNLYWYRQAAGRGLQLLFYSVGIGQISSEVPQNLSASRPQDRQFILSSKKLLLSDSGFYLCACDSGRALNEQFFGPGTRLTVL.

The rearrangement uses TRBV4-3 and TRBJ2-1; tentatively, D is TRBD1 or TRBD2 (6 bases each). Trimming shortened V by 0 bases and J by 4 bases, and 25 bases separated the two germline ends. This CDR3 has 20 residues. Germline CDR1 and CDR2: LGHNA and YSLEER. The CDR3 DNA follows: TGCGCCAGCAGCCAAGAAATTCCAGATATAGAGGGGGGCAGATACAATGAGCAGTTCTTC. Translation: CASSQEIPDIEGGRYNEQFF.

The chain has TRBV15 and TRBJ2-3; 7 bases agree with TRBD2. CDR1 is LNHNV, CDR2 YYDKDF, per germline (reference sequence). The CDR3 extends over 14 amino acids. With V trimmed by 7 bases and J by 1 base, 5 bases remained unmatched. The CDR3 coding sequence is TGTGCCACCACCGAGACTAGCCGCACAGATACGCAGTATTTT. It yields the protein CATTETSRTDTQYF. Together with reference TRBV15 and TRBJ2-3, the CDR3 gives the full variable domain: DAMVIQNPRYQVTQFGKPVTLSCSQTLNHNVMYWYQQKSSQAPKLLFHYYDKDFNNEADTPDNFQSRRPNTSFCFLDIRSPGLGDTAMYLCATTETSRTDTQYFGPGTRLTVL.

The chain combines TRBV5-4 with TRBJ2-6; TRBD2 agrees at 10 bases. V shed 7 bases, J shed 12 bases, and the junction held 16 bases outside the gene matches. Looked up from germline, CDR1 is SGHNT and CDR2 is YYREEE (reference sequence). The CDR3 is made up of 16 amino acids. The DNA of the CDR3 is TGTGCCAGCGTTGATCTGAGCGGGGGGGCAAGCAGCGTCCTGACTTTC. Translated: CASVDLSGGASSVLTF. The whole variable domain, remainder taken from reference TRBV5-4 and TRBJ2-6, is ETGVTQSPTHLIKTRGQQVTLRCSSQSGHNTVSWYQQALGQGPQFIFQYYREEENGRGNFPPRFSGLQFPNYSSELNVNALELDDSALYLCASVDLSGGASSVLTFGAGSRLTVL.

J is TRBJ2-3 and V is TRBV30; D gene unclear. Germline V gene lookup returns CDR1 GTSNPN and CDR2 SVGIG (reference sequence). The V and J ends lost 4 bases and 1 base respectively, with 12 bases between them. The CDR3 has 14 residues. CDR3: CAWIGYMGTDTQYF. The CDR3 DNA reads TGTGCCTGGATCGGTTATATGGGCACAGATACGCAGTATTTT.

The chain joins TRBV2 to TRBJ2-7; maybe TRBD1 (5 bases). The CDR3 is made up of 14 amino acids. Trimming took 4 bases from V and 6 from J, leaving 16 bases between them. Germline loops: CDR1 SNHLY, CDR2 FYNNEI. CDR3 in amino acids: CASSGGSNLGEQYF. The CDR3 nucleotides read TGTGCCAGCAGTGGGGGCTCCAATTTGGGCGAGCAGTACTTC. Combining the CDR3 with reference TRBV2 and TRBJ2-7 gives the whole variable domain EPEVTQTPSHQVTQMGQEVILRCVPISNHLYFYWYRQILGQKVEFLVSFYNNEISEKSEIFDDQFSVERPDGSNFTLKIRSTKLEDSAMYFCASSGGSNLGEQYFGPGTRLTVT.

The chain uses TRBV4-3 and TRBJ2-5, with TRBD2 as a possible D gene (6 bases). This CDR3 has 16 residues. V was pared by 0 bases and J by 4 bases, with 15 bases between. Germline CDR1 LGHNA, CDR2 YSLEER. The CDR3 DNA follows: TGCGCCAGCAGCCAAGAAGCGAGCGGGTTCAGAGAGACCCAGTACTTC. Its protein product is CASSQEASGFRETQYF.

CDR3 DNA: TGTGCCAGCAGCCGGGGCAGAGCCAATTCACCCCTCCACTTT. It specifies CASSRGRANSPLHF. V usage is TRBV7-2 and J usage is TRBJ1-6, with a possible D match to TRBD1 (5 bases). The CDR3 extends over 14 amino acids. The germline V gene encodes CDR1 SGHTA and CDR2 FQGNSA. Trimming took off 5 bases at V and 7 bases at J, with 12 bases between the two ends.

This clone has a single count. This chain uses TRBV30 with TRBJ2-4; D remains ambiguous. Germline values: CDR1 GTSNPN, CDR2 SVGIG (reference sequence). Trimming took off 1 base at V and 1 base at J, with 11 bases between the two ends. The CDR3 has 15 amino acids. CDR3 sequence: CAWSGISAAKNIQYF. The CDR3 DNA reads TGTGCCTGGAGTGGGATATCGGCTGCCAAAAACATTCAGTACTTC.

This clone was found once. This rearrangement joins TRBV28 to TRBJ1-5; perhaps TRBD1 as D (5 bases). Germline-derived CDR1 and CDR2 are MDHEN and SYDVKM. The CDR3 is 13 amino acids. V lost 4 bases to trimming and J lost 2 bases, with 6 bases between them. The CDR3 here is CASSWGGNQPQHF. Here the CDR3 DNA reads TGTGCCAGCAGTTGGGGCGGCAATCAGCCCCAGCATTTT.

This rearrangement joins TRBV14 to TRBJ1-2; a weak D match, TRBD1 (6 bases). Germline CDR1 and CDR2: SGHDN and FVKESK. Trimming left V 1 base short and J 5 bases short, with 8 bases between. This CDR3 is built from 13 residues. CDR3 bases: TGTGCCAGCAGCCAAGCGGGACATTATGGCTACACCTTC. It codes for CASSQAGHYGYTF.

This clone was seen just once. The chain is built from TRBV9 and TRBJ2-7; D is possibly TRBD2 (7 bases). The ends were cut back, 0 bases at V and 4 bases at J, with 11 bases in the middle. This CDR3 is 14 amino acids long. Germline loops: CDR1 SGDLS, CDR2 YYNGEE. CDR3 coding DNA: TGTGCCAGCAGCGTAGAGGGGGAGGGATACGAGCAGTACTTC. This encodes CASSVEGEGYEQYF. Together with reference TRBV9 and TRBJ2-7, the CDR3 gives the full variable domain: DSGVTQTPKHLITATGQRVTLRCSPRSGDLSVYWYQQSLDQGLQFLIQYYNGEERAKGNILERFSAQQFPDLHSELNLSSLELGDSALYFCASSVEGEGYEQYFGPGTRLTVT.

This rearrangement joins TRBV30 to TRBJ1-2, with a tentative D call TRBD1 (5 bases). CDR3 length equals 11 residues. V lost 8 bases and J 10 bases, leaving 17 bases between the germline ends. From germline, CDR1 is GTSNPN and CDR2 SVGIG (reference sequence). In nucleotides, the CDR3 is TGTGCCGGGGGGAGGGAAAAAGACTACACCTTC. It codes for CAGGREKDYTF. Variable domain in full (rest from reference TRBV30 and TRBJ1-2): SQTIHQWPATLVQPVGSPLSLECTVEGTSNPNLYWYRQAAGRGLQLLFYSVGIGQISSEVPQNLSASRPQDRQFILSSKKLLLSDSGFYLCAGGREKDYTFGSGTRLTVV.

The V gene is TRBV30, the J gene TRBJ1-6; no firm D call. The CDR3 covers 15 residues. Germline loops: CDR1 GTSNPN, CDR2 SVGIG (reference sequence). Trimming cost V 6 bases and J 6 bases, with 18 bases left between them. CDR3 sequence reads: CACVTLQGFNSPLHF. The CDR3 DNA is TGTGCCTGCGTAACCCTCCAAGGCTTTAATTCACCCCTCCACTTT. The full variable domain, completed using reference TRBV30 and TRBJ1-6, is SQTIHQWPATLVQPVGSPLSLECTVEGTSNPNLYWYRQAAGRGLQLLFYSVGIGQISSEVPQNLSASRPQDRQFILSSKKLLLSDSGFYLCACVTLQGFNSPLHFGNGTRLTVT.